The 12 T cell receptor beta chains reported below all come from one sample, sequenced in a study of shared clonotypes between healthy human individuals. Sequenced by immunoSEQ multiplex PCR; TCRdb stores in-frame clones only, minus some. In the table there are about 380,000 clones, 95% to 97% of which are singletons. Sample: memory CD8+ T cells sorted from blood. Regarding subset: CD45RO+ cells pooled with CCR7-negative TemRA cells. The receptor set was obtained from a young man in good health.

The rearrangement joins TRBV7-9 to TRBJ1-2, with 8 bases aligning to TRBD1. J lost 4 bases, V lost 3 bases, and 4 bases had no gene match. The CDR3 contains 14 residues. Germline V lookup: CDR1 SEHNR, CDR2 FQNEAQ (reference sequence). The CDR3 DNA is TGTGCCAGCAGCTTTGGAGGACAGGGCTATGGCTACACCTTC. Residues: CASSFGGQGYGYTF.

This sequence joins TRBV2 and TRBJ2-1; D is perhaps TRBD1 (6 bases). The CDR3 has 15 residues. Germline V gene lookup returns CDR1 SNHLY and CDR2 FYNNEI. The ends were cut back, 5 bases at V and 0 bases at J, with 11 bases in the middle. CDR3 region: CASSPTGTSYNEQFF. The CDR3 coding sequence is TGTGCCAGCAGTCCGACAGGAACCTCCTACAATGAGCAGTTCTTC.

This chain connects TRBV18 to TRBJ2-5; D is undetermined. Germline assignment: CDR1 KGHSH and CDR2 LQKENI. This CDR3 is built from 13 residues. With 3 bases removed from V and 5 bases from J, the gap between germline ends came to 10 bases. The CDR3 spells CASSPVLFETQYF. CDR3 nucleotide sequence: TGTGCCAGCTCACCTGTTTTATTTGAGACCCAGTACTTC.

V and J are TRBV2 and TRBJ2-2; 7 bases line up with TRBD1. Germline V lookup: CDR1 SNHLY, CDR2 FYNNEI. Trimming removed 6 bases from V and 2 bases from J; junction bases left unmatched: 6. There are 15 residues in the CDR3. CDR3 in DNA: TGTGCCAGCAGGAGACAGGGATTTAACACCGGGGAGCTGTTTTTT. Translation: CASRRQGFNTGELFF.

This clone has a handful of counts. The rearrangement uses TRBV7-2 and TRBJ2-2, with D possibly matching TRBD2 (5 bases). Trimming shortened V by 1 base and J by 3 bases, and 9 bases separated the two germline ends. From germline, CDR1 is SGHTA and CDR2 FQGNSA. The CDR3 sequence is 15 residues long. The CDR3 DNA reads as TGTGCCAGCAGCTTAGAGCGGACCTACACCGGGGAGCTGTTTTTT. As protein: CASSLERTYTGELFF.

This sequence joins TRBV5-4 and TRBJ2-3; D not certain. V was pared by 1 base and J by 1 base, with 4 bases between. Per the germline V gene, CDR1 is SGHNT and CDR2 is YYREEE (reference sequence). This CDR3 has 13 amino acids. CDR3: CASSLQGTDTQYF. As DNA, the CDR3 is TGTGCCAGCAGCTTGCAGGGCACAGATACGCAGTATTTT.

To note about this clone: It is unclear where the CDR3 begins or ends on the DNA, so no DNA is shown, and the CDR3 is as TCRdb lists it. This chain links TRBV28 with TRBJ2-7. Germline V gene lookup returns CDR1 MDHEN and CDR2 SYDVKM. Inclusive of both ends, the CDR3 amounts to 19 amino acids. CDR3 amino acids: CASSTSGPTMTQALYEQYF.

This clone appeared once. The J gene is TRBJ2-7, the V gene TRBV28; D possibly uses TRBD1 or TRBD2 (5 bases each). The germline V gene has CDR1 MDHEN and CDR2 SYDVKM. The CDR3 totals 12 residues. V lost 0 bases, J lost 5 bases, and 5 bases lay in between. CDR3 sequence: CASSLWGDEQYF. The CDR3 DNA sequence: TGTGCCAGCAGTTTATGGGGGGACGAGCAGTACTTC.

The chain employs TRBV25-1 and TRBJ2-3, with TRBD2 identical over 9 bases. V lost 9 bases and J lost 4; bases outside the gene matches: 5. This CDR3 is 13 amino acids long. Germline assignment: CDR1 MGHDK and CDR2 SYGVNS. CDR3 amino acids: CASHSGSADTQYF. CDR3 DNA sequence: TGTGCCAGTCATAGCGGGAGCGCAGATACGCAGTATTTT. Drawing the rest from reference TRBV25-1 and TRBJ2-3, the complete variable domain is EADIYQTPRYLVIGTGKKITLECSQTMGHDKMYWYQQDPGMELHLIHYSYGVNSTEKGDLSSESTVSRIRTEHFPLTLESARPSHTSQYLCASHSGSADTQYFGPGTRLTVL.

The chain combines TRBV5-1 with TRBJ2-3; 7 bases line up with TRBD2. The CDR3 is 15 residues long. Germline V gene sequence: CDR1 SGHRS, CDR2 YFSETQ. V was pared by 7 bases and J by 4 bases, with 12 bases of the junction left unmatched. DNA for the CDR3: TGCGCCAGCGCCCCCGGACTAGTCTCCGCAGATACGCAGTATTTT. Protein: CASAPGLVSADTQYF.

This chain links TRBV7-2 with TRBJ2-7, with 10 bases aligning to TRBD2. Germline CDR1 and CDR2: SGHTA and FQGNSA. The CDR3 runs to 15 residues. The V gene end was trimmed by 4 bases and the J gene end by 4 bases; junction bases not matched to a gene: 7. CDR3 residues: CASSSKREGRYEQYF. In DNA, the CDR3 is TGTGCCAGCAGCTCTAAGCGGGAGGGCCGGTACGAGCAGTACTTC.

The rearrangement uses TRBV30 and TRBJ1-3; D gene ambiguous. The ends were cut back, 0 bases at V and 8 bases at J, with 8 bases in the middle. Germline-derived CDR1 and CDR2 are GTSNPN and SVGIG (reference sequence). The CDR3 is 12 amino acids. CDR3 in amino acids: CAWSVPLDTIYF. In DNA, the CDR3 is TGTGCCTGGAGTGTTCCCCTCGACACCATATATTTT.